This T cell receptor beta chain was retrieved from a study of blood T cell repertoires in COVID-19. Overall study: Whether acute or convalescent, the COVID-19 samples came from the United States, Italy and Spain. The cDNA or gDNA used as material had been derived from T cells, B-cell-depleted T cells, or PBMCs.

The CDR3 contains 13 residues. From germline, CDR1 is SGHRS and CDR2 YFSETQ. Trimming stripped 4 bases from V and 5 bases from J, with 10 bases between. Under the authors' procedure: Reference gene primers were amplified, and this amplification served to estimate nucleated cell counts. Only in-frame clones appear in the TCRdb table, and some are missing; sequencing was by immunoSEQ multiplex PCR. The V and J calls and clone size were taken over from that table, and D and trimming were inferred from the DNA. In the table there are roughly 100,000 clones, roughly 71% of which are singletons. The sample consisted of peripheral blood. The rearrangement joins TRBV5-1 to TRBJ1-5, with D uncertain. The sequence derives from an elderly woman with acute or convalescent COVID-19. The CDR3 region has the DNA TGCGCCAGCAGCCAAGGCGCGGATCAGCCCCAGCATTTT. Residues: CASSQGADQPQHF.